These T cell receptor beta chains were read from a single sample in a study of T-cell reconstitution after alpha-beta-depleted transplantation in children. TCRdb itself ran the PCR reads through MiXCR, one entry per CDR3 protein. The table has 200,000 to 300,000 distinct CDR3 sequences, more than 20% seen once; the top ten hold 2% to 3%. Specimen: PBMCs, collected before TCRalphabeta/CD19-depleted stem cell transplant. These receptors originate from a girl aged 2-9 years with Fanconi anemia, due to receive a stem cell transplant. Each CDR3 is given with its conserved first and last residue. D genes are given only for firm matches. Only part of the rows carry a size: once, few, many, or a class if the clone is expanded.

>TRBV27|TRBJ1-1|NA|TRBD1
CASSFTGGGTEAFF
TGTGCCAGCAGTTTTACAGGGGGCGGCACTGAAGCTTTCTTT
>TRBV19|TRBJ2-1|NA|TRBD1
CASSIVSTGDDRNEQFF
TGTGCCAGTAGTATAGTTTCGACAGGGGATGATAGGAATGAGCAGTTCTTC
>TRBV13|TRBJ2-1|once|NA
CASGGYSYNEQFF
TGTGCCAGCGGCGGTTACTCCTACAATGAGCAGTTCTTC
>TRBV29-1|TRBJ1-1|NA|NA
CSVDWGDSMNTEAFF
TGCAGCGTTGATTGGGGCGACTCTATGAACACTGAAGCTTTCTTT
>TRBV29-1|TRBJ1-2|NA|NA
CSVGARVGYGYTF
TGCAGCGTTGGGGCCAGGGTCGGCTATGGCTACACCTTC
>TRBV5-5|TRBJ2-7|few|NA
CASSLEITRYEQYF
TGTGCCAGCAGCTTGGAAATCACTCGCTACGAGCAGTACTTC
>TRBV7-3|TRBJ2-3|few|TRBD2
CASSPSGRTDTQYF
TGTGCCAGCAGCCCTAGCGGGAGAACAGATACGCAGTATTTT
>TRBV20-1|TRBJ2-7|NA|NA
CSARGLESSYEQYF
TGCAGTGCTAGAGGACTCGAGAGCTCCTACGAGCAGTACTTC
>TRBV5-1|TRBJ2-4|many|TRBD2
CASKEGTSGLAKNIQYF
TGCGCCAGCAAAGAAGGGACTAGCGGGTTAGCCAAAAACATTCAGTACTTC
>TRBV11-1|TRBJ1-3|NA|NA
CASSLEVPSGIYF
TGTGCCAGCAGCTTAGAGGTCCCGTCAGGGATATATTTT